The TCR beta chain described here comes from a study of blood T cell repertoires in COVID-19. Study as a whole: Some COVID-19 samples were acute and others convalescent; all came from the United States, Italy and Spain. Nucleic acid was either cDNA or gDNA, and it came from T cells, B-cell-depleted T cells, or PBMCs.

The germline V gene encodes CDR1 MNHEY and CDR2 SVGAGI. The CDR3 totals 14 residues. V was clipped by 7 bases and J by 2 bases, with 15 bases between them. Per the original data handling: Reference gene primer amplification gave estimated nucleated cell counts. The data were produced by immunoSEQ multiplex PCR, yet TCRdb's version contains in-frame clones alone and is incomplete. The D gene and trimming were derived from the DNA, and the V and J assignments and clone size from that table. Of roughly 70,000 clones listed, around 80% were seen once; the top ten hold 8% to 10%. This chain joins TRBV6-5 and TRBJ2-7; possible D gene TRBD1, 5 bases. The origin of this receptor is a human donor in a cohort sampled during active COVID-19. Sample: peripheral blood. CDR3 sequence: CASTGLQVPYEQYF. Here the CDR3 DNA reads TGTGCCAGCACCGGGCTACAGGTGCCCTACGAGCAGTACTTC.